Listed below are T cell receptor beta chains from one sample, sequenced in a study of human T cells and chemical hapten exposure. TCRdb used MiXCR to reprocess the RACE reads, holding one entry per CDR3 protein. The sample carries 85,000 to 100,000 distinct CDR3 sequences, around 25% recorded once. This specimen was whole blood, taken in connection with sensitization to the hapten diphenylcyclopropenone (DPC). Receptors originate from a man aged 35 to 55 with alopecia areata. Some clones in this sample may be carry-over from other donors' samples. Each CDR3 is given with its conserved first and last residue. A D gene is named only where the DNA matches it firmly. Not every row has a clone size; where given, it reads once, few, many or a size class.

clone size,V gene,D gene,CDR3 protein
many,TRBV15,-,CATSREKPGTFYEQYF
-,TRBV10-3,TRBD2,CAISASSGSYNEQFF
-,TRBV12-3/TRBV12-4,-,CASRTRFSGNTIYF
-,TRBV3-1,-,CASSQEGPLYEQYF
-,TRBV2,-,CASSEVASSHTQYF
few,TRBV12-3/TRBV12-4,-,CASSPDFTYEQYF
-,TRBV20-1,TRBD2,CSARGEGGRTDTQYF
-,TRBV27,-,CASKAARSSGANVLTF
-,TRBV7-8,TRBD2,CASSLARRENNTDTQYF
few,TRBV29-1,-,CSVEGTGGTQYF
-,TRBV28,TRBD2,CASSSSASGLGADTQYF
-,TRBV12-3/TRBV12-4,-,CASSPLGGGGQPQHF
-,TRBV6-6,-,CASSYPQGNSHEQYF
few,TRBV29-1,TRBD2,CSVEGGLAGMYNEQFF
-,TRBV29-1,-,CSVIGEIAKNIQYF
few,TRBV16,TRBD1,CASSHYRGSNTEAFF
-,TRBV12-3/TRBV12-4,-,CASRDSSNQPQHF
-,TRBV6-5,-,CASRLTGNQPQHF
-,TRBV5-6,-,CASSLGGEAYEQYF
few,TRBV15,-,CATSRTGSIYEQYF
-,TRBV28,TRBD1,CASSSPGQVPYGYTF
few,TRBV11-2,-,CASSSRVAKNIQYF
-,TRBV12-3/TRBV12-4,-,CASTDRATDTQYF
-,TRBV5-1,-,CASSLDRRGNSPLHF
-,TRBV5-6,-,CASSLGQTNTGELFF
-,TRBV7-2,-,CASSLEANEQFF
-,TRBV5-6,-,CASSFLLPGGTDTQYF
-,TRBV12-3/TRBV12-4,-,CASSLSGRPLDTQYF
-,TRBV2,-,CASSAMGTQETQYF
-,TRBV12-3/TRBV12-4,-,CASSFRDSSYNEQFF
-,TRBV28,TRBD2,CASSSTSGRVNIQYF
few,TRBV19,-,CASSLNGGTEQFF